This T cell receptor (beta chain) was sequenced for a study of T cell repertoires in cytomegalovirus infection. Study-wide results and caveats: Predominance within the ex vivo response was attributable to HLA-C-restricted CMV-specific TCR beta clonotypes. Carriage of CMV together with the relevant HLA was identifiable through cumulative public TCR beta family frequency.

For this clonotype: Its antigen is currently unknown.

TCRdb re-analysed the reads in MiXCR, keeping a single row per CDR3 protein. The sample lists roughly 800,000 distinct CDR3 sequences, under 35% occurring once. Losses at the gene ends were 0 bases for V and 7 bases for J; bases not matched to a gene: 0. The germline V gene has CDR1 KGHDR and CDR2 SFDVKD. This CDR3 is built from 14 residues. This TCR was sampled from a human donor in good health (CMV status not recorded). Some clones in this sample may be carry-over from other donors' samples. V usage is TRBV24-1 and J usage is TRBJ2-1; 9 positions agree with TRBD2. Source: cultured CD8+ T cells from PBMCs, taken from culture after CMV antigen stimulation. The chain's CDR3 is CATSDLSGGNEQFF. Written as DNA, the CDR3 is TGTGCCACCAGTGATTTGAGCGGGGGGAATGAGCAGTTCTTC.